This T cell receptor (beta chain) was observed in a study of identical twins. Whole-study findings and limits: Less excess twin sharing appeared in beta out-of-frame sequences.

This clonotype was recorded many times. Its specificity is not known. The V gene's germline CDR1 is LNHNV and CDR2 YYDKDF (reference sequence). The V gene lost 6 bases and the J gene lost 6 bases, with 12 bases spanning the gap. This CDR3 is built from 13 residues. Unique molecular identifiers were present on the cDNA, which also gained a universal primer site by template switching. TCRdb re-analysed the 5' RACE reads in MiXCR, keeping a single row per CDR3 protein. The sample lists 350,000 or so distinct CDR3 sequences; around an eighth were seen once. The sample was also linked to a second study, of yellow fever vaccine responses in identical twins.

This chain links TRBV15 with TRBJ2-1; D gene ambiguous. This clonotype originated in a woman between 18 and 30 years old in good health. The sample consisted of CD8+ T cells sorted from blood. DNA of the CDR3: TGTGCCACCAGTCCCCCGAGTGGCAATGAGCAGTTCTTC. This encodes CATSPPSGNEQFF.